The present T cell receptor (beta chain) was sequenced within a study of sequential checkpoint blockade in melanoma. Study results and limitations: T-cell fraction and clonality followed PD-L1 and CD8+ counts, not mutational load.

Clones were sequenced by immunoSEQ multiplex PCR, and TCRdb holds only the in-frame ones, with some missing. Of roughly 20,000 clones in the sample, roughly 30% are singletons; the top ten hold around 7%. Germline trimming cut 0 bases from V and 7 bases from J; bases unmatched to any gene: 6. Germline V gives CDR1 SGHRS, CDR2 YFSETQ. CDR3 length: 15 residues. The sample's treatment: randomized to nivolumab then ipilimumab (arm A) or the reverse (arm B). This clone came up once. What it binds is unknown. The chain combines TRBV5-1 with TRBJ1-3; 8 nucleotides agree with TRBD1. This clonotype was sampled from a human donor with melanoma. The sequences come from tumor tissue (inferred from file names), collected from a patient given nivolumab and ipilimumab in sequence. The DNA for the CDR3 is TGCGCCAGCAGCTTGGCGGCAGGGGGCGCGAACACCATATATTTT. This sequence encodes CASSLAAGGANTIYF. Looking up the rest from reference TRBV5-1 and TRBJ1-3 gives the full variable domain: KAGVTQTPRYLIKTRGQQVTLSCSPISGHRSVSWYQQTPGQGLQFLFEYFSETQRNKGNFPGRFSGRQFSNSRSEMNVSTLELGDSALYLCASSLAAGGANTIYFGEGSWLTVV.